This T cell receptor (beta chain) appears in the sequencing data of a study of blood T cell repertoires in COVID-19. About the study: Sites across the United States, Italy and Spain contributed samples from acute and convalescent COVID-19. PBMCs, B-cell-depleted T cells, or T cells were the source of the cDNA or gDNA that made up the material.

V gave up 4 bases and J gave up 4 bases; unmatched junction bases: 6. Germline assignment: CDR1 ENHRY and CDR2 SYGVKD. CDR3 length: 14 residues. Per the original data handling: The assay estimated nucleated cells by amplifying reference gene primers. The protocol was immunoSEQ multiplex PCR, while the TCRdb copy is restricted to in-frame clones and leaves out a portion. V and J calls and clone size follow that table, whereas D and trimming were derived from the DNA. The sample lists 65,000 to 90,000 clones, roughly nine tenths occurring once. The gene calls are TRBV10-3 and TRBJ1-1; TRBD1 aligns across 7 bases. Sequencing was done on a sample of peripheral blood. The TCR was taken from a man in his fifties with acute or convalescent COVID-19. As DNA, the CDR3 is TGTGCCATCAGTGGAGGGGACAGAGGCACTGAAGCTTTCTTT. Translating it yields CAISGGDRGTEAFF.